This TCR beta chain was retrieved from a study of cytomegalovirus exposure and HLA in healthy donors. PCR primers comprised 60 Vbeta and 13 Jbeta primers. TCRdb's copy holds only in-frame clones and misses some; the assay was immunoSEQ multiplex PCR. The table records around 170,000 clones, 77% of them present only once. This clone was detected only a few times. The germline V gene has CDR1 SGHAT and CDR2 FQNNGV. The CDR3 is 14 residues long. Trimming at V came to 1 base and at J to 7 bases, leaving 7 bases not matched to a gene. The sample comprised PBMCs. The chain couples TRBV11-2 to TRBJ2-7; TRBD1 agrees at 7 bases. The TCR comes from a man between 18 and 35 years old in good health and CMV-seronegative. In DNA form, the CDR3 reads TGTGCCAGCAGCTTAGCCGTAGGGGGCATGGAGCAGTACTTC. It translates to CASSLAVGGMEQYF.